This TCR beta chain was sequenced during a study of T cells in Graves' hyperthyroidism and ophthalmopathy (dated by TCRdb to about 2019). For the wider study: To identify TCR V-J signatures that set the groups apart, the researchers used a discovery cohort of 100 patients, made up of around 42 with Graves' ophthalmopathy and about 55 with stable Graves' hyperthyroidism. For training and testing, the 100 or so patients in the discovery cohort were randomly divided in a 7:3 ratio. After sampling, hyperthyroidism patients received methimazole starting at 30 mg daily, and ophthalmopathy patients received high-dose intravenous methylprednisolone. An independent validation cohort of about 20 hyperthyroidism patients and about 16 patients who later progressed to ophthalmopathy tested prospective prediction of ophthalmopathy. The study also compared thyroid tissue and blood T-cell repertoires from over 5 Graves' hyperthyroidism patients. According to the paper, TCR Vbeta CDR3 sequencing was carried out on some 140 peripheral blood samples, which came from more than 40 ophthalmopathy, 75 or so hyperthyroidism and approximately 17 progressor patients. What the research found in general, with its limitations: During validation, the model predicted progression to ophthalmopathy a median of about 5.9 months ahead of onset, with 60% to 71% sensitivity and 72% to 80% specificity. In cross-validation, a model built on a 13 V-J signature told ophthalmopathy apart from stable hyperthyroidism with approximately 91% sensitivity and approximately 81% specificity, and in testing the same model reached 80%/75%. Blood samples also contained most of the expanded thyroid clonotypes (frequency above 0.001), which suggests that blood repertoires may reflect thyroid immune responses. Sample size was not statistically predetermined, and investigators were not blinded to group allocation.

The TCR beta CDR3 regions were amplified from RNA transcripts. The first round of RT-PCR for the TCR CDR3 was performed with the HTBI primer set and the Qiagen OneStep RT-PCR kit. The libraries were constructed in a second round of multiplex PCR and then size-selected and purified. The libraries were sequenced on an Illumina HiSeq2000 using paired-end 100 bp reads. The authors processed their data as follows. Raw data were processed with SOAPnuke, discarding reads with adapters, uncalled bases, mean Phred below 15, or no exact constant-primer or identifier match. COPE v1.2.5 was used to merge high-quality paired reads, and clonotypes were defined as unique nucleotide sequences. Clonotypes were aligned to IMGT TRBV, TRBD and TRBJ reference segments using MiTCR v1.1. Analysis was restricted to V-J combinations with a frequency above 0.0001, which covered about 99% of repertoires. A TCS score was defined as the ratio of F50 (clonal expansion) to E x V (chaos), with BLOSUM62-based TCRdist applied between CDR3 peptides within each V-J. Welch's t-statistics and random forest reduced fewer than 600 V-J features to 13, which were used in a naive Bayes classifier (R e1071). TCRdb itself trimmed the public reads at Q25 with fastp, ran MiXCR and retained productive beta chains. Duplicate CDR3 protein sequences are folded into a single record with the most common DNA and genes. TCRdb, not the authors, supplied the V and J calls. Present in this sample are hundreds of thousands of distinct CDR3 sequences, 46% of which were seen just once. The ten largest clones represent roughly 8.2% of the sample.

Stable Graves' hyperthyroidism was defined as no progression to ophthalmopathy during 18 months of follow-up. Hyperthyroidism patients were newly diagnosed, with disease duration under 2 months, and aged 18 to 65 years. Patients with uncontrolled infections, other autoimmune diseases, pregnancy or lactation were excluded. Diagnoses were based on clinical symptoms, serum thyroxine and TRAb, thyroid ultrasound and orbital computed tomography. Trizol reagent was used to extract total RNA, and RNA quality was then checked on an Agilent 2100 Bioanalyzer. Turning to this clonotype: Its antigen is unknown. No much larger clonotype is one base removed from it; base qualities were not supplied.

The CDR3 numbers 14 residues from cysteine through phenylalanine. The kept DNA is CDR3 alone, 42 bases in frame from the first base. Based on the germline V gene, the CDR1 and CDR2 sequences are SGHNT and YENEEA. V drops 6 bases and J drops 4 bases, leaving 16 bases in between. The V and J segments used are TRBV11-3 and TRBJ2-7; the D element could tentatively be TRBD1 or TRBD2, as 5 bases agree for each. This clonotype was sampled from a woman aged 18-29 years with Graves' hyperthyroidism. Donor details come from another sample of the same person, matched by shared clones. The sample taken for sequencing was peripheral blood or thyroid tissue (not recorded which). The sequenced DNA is TGTGCCAGCAGGGGGACCGCTTCGGGATACGAGCAGTACTTC. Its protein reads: CASRGTASGYEQYF.